This section outlines one T cell receptor beta chain sequence together with its context. Its antigen target is currently unknown. The read terminates 3 residues before the CDR3 end, so the remaining end is supplied by the germline J gene. Other DNA sequences in the sample encode the same CDR3. The data are from a study of TET2 disruption in CD19-targeted CAR T cells (dated by TCRdb to between 2017 and 2018). For the wider study: No additional inclusion criteria were applied, and the number of samples was determined by the original clinical trial design and by sample availability.

The sample's treatment or condition label, decoded: autologous CTL019 cells: CD19 CAR with 4-1BB and CD3 zeta domains. The CD19 CAR incorporated TCR zeta and 4-1BB costimulatory signaling domains. Leukapheresis was used to collect T cells from peripheral blood for manufacturing CTL019. The DNeasy Blood and Tissue Kit was used to extract genomic DNA from pre-infusion T cells, peripheral blood, or sorted post-infusion T cells. What the authors observed across the whole study: The conclusions about the patient's CAR T cells were based on extensive analysis of only one subject.

TCR beta chain deep sequencing was performed with the immunoSEQ assay. In the authors' own workflow: Only productive TCR beta rearrangements were used to compute clonotype frequencies. The immuneACCESS repertoire file appears here via TCRdb, limited to in-frame rearrangements. These files lack a portion of the clones; in checked studies, under half of the deficit traces to unresolved V genes, and the cause of the others is not known. Clonal size and the V and J genes are those of that table, whereas D and trimming came from the DNA. The table for this sample records more than 25,000 clones. In total, the top ten clones hold roughly 1.9% of the sample. The CDR3 spans 13 residues, from the cysteine through the phenylalanine. Part of the CDR3 DNA is given, 30 bases translated from base 1. Looking up the germline V gene (reference sequence) yields CDR1 DFQATT and CDR2 SNEGSKA.

Recombination joined TRBV20-1 with TRBJ1-2; the D gene is possibly TRBD1, with 6 bases matching. The receptor was isolated from a man in his sixties or seventies with chronic lymphocytic leukemia. The sequenced sample was CD8- CAR+ T cells sorted from cultured blood T cells, obtained for CD19 CAR T cell therapy. Sample cell subset or site, as interpreted from the label and publication: CD8-negative CAR-positive T cells from the infusion product. The covered CDR3 bases are TGCAGTGCTAGAGGGGACAAAAGGGGTGGT. This translates into CSARGDKRGG. The CDR3 in full is CSARGDKRGGYTF.